This T cell receptor (beta chain) was sequenced in a study of shared clonotypes between healthy human individuals. Using immunoSEQ multiplex PCR, the repertoire was profiled, and TCRdb retains in-frame clones only, with some absent. The data show millions of clones, over 90% seen once. Per the germline V gene, CDR1 is LNHDA and CDR2 is SQIVND (reference sequence). J lost 6 bases, V lost 3 bases, and 5 bases had no gene match. CDR3 length: 14 amino acids. The chain combines TRBV19 with TRBJ2-7; 10 bases are a match to TRBD2. The sequencing input was naive CD4+ T cells from PBMCs. Subset of the sample: CD45RA+ positively selected. The source is a man younger than 35 in good health. Some clones in this sample may be carry-over from other donors' samples. The CDR3 sequence: CASSIGVAGGEQYF. DNA of the CDR3: TGTGCCAGTAGTATCGGGGTAGCGGGAGGCGAGCAGTACTTC.